The 24 T cell receptor beta chains listed next were all sequenced from one sample in a study of Graves' ophthalmopathy and Graves' hyperthyroidism (dated by TCRdb to the late 2010s). Sequencing took place on an Illumina HiSeq 2000. For repertoire sequencing, the TCR beta CDR3 regions were amplified from RNA transcripts. A first-round RT-PCR used HTBI primers with the Qiagen OneStep RT-PCR kit, followed by a second-round multiplex PCR, size selection and purification. TCRdb cleaned the public reads at Q25 with fastp, built clones with MiXCR and kept in-frame beta chains. Rows with a matching CDR3 protein are joined into one entry that keeps the most common DNA and genes. The table for this sample lists some 210,000 distinct CDR3 sequences; 25% to 30% of them were counted only once. The leading ten clones occupy around 9.8% of the sample. Material for sequencing was peripheral blood. The source of these receptors is a man in his forties or fifties with Graves' ophthalmopathy. Donor details come from another sample of the same person, matched by shared clones.

This clonotype was seen once. V is TRBV20-1 and J is TRBJ2-2; a weak D match, TRBD1 (6 bases). Germline V gene lookup returns CDR1 DFQATT and CDR2 SNEGSKA (reference sequence). The V and J ends lost 5 bases and 1 base respectively, with 11 bases between them. The CDR3 length is 14 residues. The CDR3 DNA reads TGCAGTGCTCAAAACAGGGAGAACACCGGGGAGCTGTTTTTT. Translating gives CSAQNRENTGELFF.

This clonotype was counted ten times or more. The chain joins TRBV9 to TRBJ2-7; either TRBD1 or TRBD2 may fit D (5 bases each). The CDR3 contains 15 residues. The V gene lost 1 base and the J gene lost 0 bases, with 11 bases spanning the gap. The V gene's germline CDR1 is SGDLS and CDR2 YYNGEE. The CDR3 DNA is TGTGCCAGCAGCGTACAGGGAGCGGCCTCCTACGAGCAGTACTTC. This gives the protein CASSVQGAASYEQYF.

This clonotype was detected many times. The chain carries TRBV6-1 and TRBJ2-2, with D possibly TRBD2 on 6 matching bases. The CDR3 length is 15 residues. The V end was cut by 8 bases, the J end by 7 bases, with 20 bases between. Germline CDR1 and CDR2: MNHNS and SASEGT. The DNA of the CDR3 is TGTGCCAGCCGCTGGGGGGAACACTCCGGCGGGGAGCTGTTTTTT. Encoded protein: CASRWGEHSGGELFF.

This chain connects TRBV20-1 to TRBJ2-7; the D is unclear. The CDR3 covers 13 residues. Germline values: CDR1 DFQATT, CDR2 SNEGSKA (reference sequence). Trimming pared 0 bases from V and 5 bases from J, leaving 11 bases between. CDR3 DNA sequence: TGCAGTGCTAGAGATTATAGGGCCCACGAGCAGTACTTC. Its protein product is CSARDYRAHEQYF.

This clonotype was recorded at least ten times. This chain connects TRBV18 to TRBJ2-7; the D gene could be TRBD1 or TRBD2 (5 bases each). The CDR3 runs to 15 residues. Trimming left V 6 bases short and J 6 bases short, with 21 bases between. The germline V gene encodes CDR1 KGHSH and CDR2 LQKENI. In DNA, the CDR3 is TGTGCCAGCTCCCCCGACAGAGGGCAACGTACCGAGCAGTACTTC. This encodes CASSPDRGQRTEQYF.

This clonotype was seen ten or more times. V is TRBV12-3 or TRBV12-4 and J is TRBJ2-2; TRBD1 matches at 9 bases. After removal of 5 bases from V and 7 bases from J, the junction contained 8 bases not matched to a gene. This CDR3 has 15 amino acids. CDR3 sequence: CASSGPGQGYGELFF. CDR3 nucleotides: TGTGCCAGCAGTGGTCCGGGACAGGGCTACGGGGAGCTGTTTTTT.

The rearrangement joins TRBV28 to TRBJ2-4, with a tentative D call TRBD2 (7 bases). From germline, CDR1 is MDHEN and CDR2 SYDVKM. V lost 5 bases, J lost 3 bases, and 14 bases lay in between. This CDR3 comprises 15 residues. DNA of the CDR3: TGTGCCAGCAGTCAAGGGGGGGCCGACAAAAACATTCAGTACTTC. Amino acids: CASSQGGADKNIQYF.

The table lists this clonotype with many counts. The chain's CDR3 is CSARDRVTGNTEAFF. CDR3 nucleotides: TGCAGTGCTAGAGATCGGGTTACGGGGAACACTGAAGCTTTCTTT. The chain carries TRBV20-1 and TRBJ1-1, with D unclear. The CDR3 spans 15 residues. Germline lookup yields CDR1 DFQATT and CDR2 SNEGSKA (reference sequence). V was cut by 0 bases and J by 1 base, with 12 bases left in between.

This clonotype has ten or more counts. This chain joins TRBV5-1 and TRBJ2-2, with D unresolved. V was clipped by 1 base and J by 2 bases, with 9 bases between them. Germline-derived CDR1 and CDR2 are SGHRS and YFSETQ. CDR3 length equals 15 residues. CDR3 protein: CASSLWQRNTGELFF. DNA for the CDR3: TGCGCCAGCAGCTTGTGGCAGCGAAACACCGGGGAGCTGTTTTTT. Complete variable domain (other parts from reference TRBV5-1 and TRBJ2-2): KAGVTQTPRYLIKTRGQQVTLSCSPISGHRSVSWYQQTPGQGLQFLFEYFSETQRNKGNFPGRFSGRQFSNSRSEMNVSTLELGDSALYLCASSLWQRNTGELFFGEGSRLTVL.

This clonotype was found many times. The chain employs TRBV12-3 or TRBV12-4 and TRBJ2-5, with TRBD2 as a possible D gene (5 bases). V lost 4 bases and J 5 bases, leaving 14 bases between the germline ends. The CDR3 spans 14 residues. The CDR3 region is CASSSGRAGETQYF. In DNA form, the CDR3 reads TGTGCCAGCAGTTCGGGAAGAGCCGGCGAGACCCAGTACTTC.

The chain joins TRBV7-2 to TRBJ2-7; D call uncertain. CDR3 length equals 12 residues. Germline V gene data show CDR1 as SGHTA and CDR2 as FQGNSA. V was trimmed by 2 bases and J by 5 bases, leaving 7 bases between them. Here the CDR3 DNA reads TGTGCCAGCAGCTTAAGCGTCGACGAGCAGTACTTC. The encoded protein is CASSLSVDEQYF.

V usage is TRBV28 and J usage is TRBJ2-5, with TRBD2 matching over 14 bases. This CDR3 has 15 amino acids. V shed 5 bases and J 5 bases; nucleotides not matched to a gene: 4. The germline CDR1 and CDR2 sequences are MDHEN and SYDVKM. CDR3 sequence reads: CASSGTSGGLETQYF. The DNA for the CDR3 is TGTGCCAGCAGTGGGACTAGCGGGGGTCTGGAGACCCAGTACTTC.

This clonotype has at least ten counts. The rearrangement uses TRBV20-1 and TRBJ2-2; D might be TRBD1 (6 bases). CDR3 size: 14 residues. Germline assignment: CDR1 DFQATT and CDR2 SNEGSKA (reference sequence). Trimming removed 3 bases at V and 2 bases at J, with 10 bases between. The CDR3 coding sequence is TGCAGTGCTAGGCAACAGGGTAACACCGGGGAGCTGTTTTTT. Protein sequence: CSARQQGNTGELFF.

This clonotype appeared a few times. V gene TRBV7-2 combines with J gene TRBJ2-7, with 7 bases aligning to TRBD1. The J segment lost 0 bases and the V segment lost 2 bases, leaving 4 bases of the junction unmatched. This CDR3 region has 15 residues. CDR1 is SGHTA and CDR2 is FQGNSA in the germline V gene. CDR3 protein: CASSLRDSYSYEQYF. The CDR3 DNA follows: TGTGCCAGCAGCTTACGGGACAGCTACTCCTACGAGCAGTACTTC.

This sequence joins TRBV6-2 or TRBV6-3 and TRBJ1-2; perhaps TRBD1 as D (5 bases). Germline V CDR1 and CDR2: MNHEY, SVGEGT. The CDR3 is 15 residues long. V lost 2 bases, J lost 6 bases, and 16 bases lay in between. CDR3 nucleotide sequence: TGTGCCAGCAGTTACGATCCTCGGGGGTCAGATGGCTACACCTTC. Its translation is CASSYDPRGSDGYTF.

The chain has TRBV6-1 and TRBJ1-6, with a possible D match to TRBD1 (5 bases). In germline, CDR1 is MNHNS, CDR2 SASEGT. This CDR3 is 14 amino acids long. V was trimmed by 4 bases and J by 7 bases, leaving 11 bases between them. The CDR3 nucleotides are TGTGCCAGCAGTGCAGGGTTCGGGAATTCACCCCTCCACTTT. It is translated as CASSAGFGNSPLHF.

In nucleotides, the CDR3 is TGCGCCAGCAGCCGGGACAGGGTTAGCGAGCAGTACTTC. It specifies CASSRDRVSEQYF. The gene calls are TRBV5-1 and TRBJ2-7; 9 nucleotides line up with TRBD1. The CDR3 has 13 residues. Germline CDR1 SGHRS, CDR2 YFSETQ. J lost 6 bases, V lost 4 bases, and 5 bases had no gene match.

This clonotype was observed at least ten times. This chain joins TRBV11-2 and TRBJ2-7; D may be TRBD1 (5 bases). V lost 2 bases and J 6 bases, leaving 14 bases between the germline ends. Germline lookup yields CDR1 SGHAT and CDR2 FQNNGV. The CDR3 length is 14 residues. The CDR3 sequence: CASSLPRDIGEQYF. The CDR3 DNA sequence: TGTGCCAGCAGCTTACCCAGGGATATAGGCGAGCAGTACTTC.

The chain is built from TRBV6-1 and TRBJ2-3; 7 bases are shared with TRBD2. CDR1 is MNHNS, CDR2 SASEGT, per germline. The V gene end was trimmed by 6 bases and the J gene end by 0 bases; junction bases not matched to a gene: 9. The CDR3 length is 16 residues. As DNA, the CDR3 is TGTGCCAGCAGCCTTATAAGCGGGATGAGCACAGATACGCAGTATTTT. It translates to CASSLISGMSTDTQYF.

This sequence joins TRBV6-5 and TRBJ1-2; possibly TRBD1 for D (5 bases). CDR1 is MNHEY, CDR2 SVGAGI, per germline. V was shortened by 2 bases and J by 4 bases, with 11 bases between the two germline ends. The CDR3 has 14 residues. Written as DNA, the CDR3 is TGTGCCAGCAGTTACACCGACAGAACCTATGGCTACACCTTC. Protein: CASSYTDRTYGYTF.

This clonotype has at least ten counts. This sequence joins TRBV12-3 or TRBV12-4 and TRBJ1-2, with a weak D call TRBD1 (5 bases). The CDR3 extends over 15 amino acids. The V gene lost 2 bases and the J gene lost 4 bases, with 14 bases spanning the gap. The CDR3 spells CASSLIVAGPYGYTF. The CDR3 DNA follows: TGTGCCAGCAGTTTAATTGTCGCGGGGCCCTATGGCTACACCTTC.

This clonotype was found many times. This sequence joins TRBV18 and TRBJ2-5, with 9 nucleotides matching TRBD1. J lost 7 bases, V lost 8 bases, and 11 bases had no gene match. Germline loops: CDR1 KGHSH, CDR2 LQKENI. CDR3 length equals 14 residues. In DNA form, the CDR3 reads TGTGCCAGCACCCCCGGGACAGGGATCTGGACCCAGTACTTC. Translation gives CASTPGTGIWTQYF.

This clonotype was seen at least ten times. The V gene is TRBV11-3, the J gene TRBJ2-7; 8 positions agree with TRBD2. This CDR3 is 15 amino acids long. Germline CDR1 and CDR2: SGHNT and YENEEA. J gave up 6 bases and V 5 bases, and 12 bases lay outside the gene matches. The CDR3 nucleotides are TGTGCCAGCAGCGCAAGCGGGAGACGGGATCGCGAGCAGTACTTC. Translated, it gives CASSASGRRDREQYF.

This clonotype came up many times. The chain employs TRBV7-9 and TRBJ1-2, with D hard to call. Trimming cost V 5 bases and J 3 bases, with 7 bases left between them. The CDR3 consists of 12 residues. Germline assignment: CDR1 SEHNR and CDR2 FQNEAQ (reference sequence). The CDR3, as DNA: TGTGCCAGCAGCCAGACATACTATGGCTACACCTTC. It is translated as CASSQTYYGYTF.